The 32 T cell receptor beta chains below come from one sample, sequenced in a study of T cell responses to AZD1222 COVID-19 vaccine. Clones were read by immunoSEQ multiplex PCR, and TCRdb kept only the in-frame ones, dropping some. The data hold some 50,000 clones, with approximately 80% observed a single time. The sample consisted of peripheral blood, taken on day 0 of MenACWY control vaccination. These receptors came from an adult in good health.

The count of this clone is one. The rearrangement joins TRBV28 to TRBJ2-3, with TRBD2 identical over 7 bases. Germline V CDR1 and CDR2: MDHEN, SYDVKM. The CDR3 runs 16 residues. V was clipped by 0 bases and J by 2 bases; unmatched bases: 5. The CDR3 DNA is TGTGCCAGCAGTTTATGGAGGACTAGTTACACAGATACGCAGTATTTT. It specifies CASSLWRTSYTDTQYF.

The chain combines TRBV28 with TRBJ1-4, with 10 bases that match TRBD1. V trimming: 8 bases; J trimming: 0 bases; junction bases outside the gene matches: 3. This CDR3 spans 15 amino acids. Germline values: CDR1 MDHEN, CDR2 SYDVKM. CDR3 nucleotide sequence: TGTGCCAGCGGGACAGGGGCTGCAACTAATGAAAAACTGTTTTTT. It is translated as CASGTGAATNEKLFF.

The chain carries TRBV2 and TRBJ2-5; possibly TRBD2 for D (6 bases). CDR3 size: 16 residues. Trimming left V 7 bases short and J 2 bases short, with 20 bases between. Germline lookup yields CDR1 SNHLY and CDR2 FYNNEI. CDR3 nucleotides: TGTGCCAGCAACCTCGGTCAGACTGGGGGGCAAGAGACCCAGTACTTC. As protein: CASNLGQTGGQETQYF.

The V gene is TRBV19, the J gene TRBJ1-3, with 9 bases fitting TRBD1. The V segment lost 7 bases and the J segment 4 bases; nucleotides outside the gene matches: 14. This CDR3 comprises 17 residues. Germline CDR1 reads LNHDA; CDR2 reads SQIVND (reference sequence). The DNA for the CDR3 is TGTGCCAGTACTCGTGGGGACAGGGCGCGAATCGGAAACACCATATATTTT. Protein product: CASTRGDRARIGNTIYF.

As DNA, the CDR3 is TGTGCCAGCAGCCTCAGTTATGAGACCCAGTACTTC. It translates to CASSLSYETQYF. The chain uses TRBV3-1 (or the pseudogene TRBV3-2) and TRBJ2-5; D gene ambiguous. The germline CDR1 and CDR2 sequences are LGHDT and YNNKEL (reference sequence). The CDR3 runs to 12 residues. V lost 4 bases, J lost 5 bases, and 8 bases lay in between.

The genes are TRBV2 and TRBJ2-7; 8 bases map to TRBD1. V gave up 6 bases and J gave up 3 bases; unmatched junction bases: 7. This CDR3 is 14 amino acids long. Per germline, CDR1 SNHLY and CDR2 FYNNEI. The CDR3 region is CASSHGTGLYEQYV. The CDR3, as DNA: TGTGCCAGCAGCCACGGGACAGGACTCTACGAGCAGTACGTC.

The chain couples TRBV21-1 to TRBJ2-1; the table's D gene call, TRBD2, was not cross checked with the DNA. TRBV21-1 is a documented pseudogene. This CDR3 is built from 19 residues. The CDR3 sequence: CASSKAYLAGTQKPNEQFF. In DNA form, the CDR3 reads TGTGCCAGCAGCAAAGCATACCTAGCGGGGACCCAAAAGCCCAATGAGCAGTTCTTC.

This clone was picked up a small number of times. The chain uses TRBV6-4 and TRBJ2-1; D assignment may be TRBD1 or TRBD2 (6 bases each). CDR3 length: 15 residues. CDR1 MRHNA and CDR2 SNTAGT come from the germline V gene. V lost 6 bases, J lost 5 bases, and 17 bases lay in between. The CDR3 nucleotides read TGTGCCAGCAGCGAGGGTATCGGGGGCCACAATGAGCAGTTCTTC. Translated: CASSEGIGGHNEQFF.

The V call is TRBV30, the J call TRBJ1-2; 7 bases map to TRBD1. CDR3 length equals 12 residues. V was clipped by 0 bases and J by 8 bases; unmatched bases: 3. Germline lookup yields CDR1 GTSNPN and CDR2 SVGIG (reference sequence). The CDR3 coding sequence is TGTGCCTGGAGTGTAAAAGGGGGCGGCTACACCTTC. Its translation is CAWSVKGGGYTF. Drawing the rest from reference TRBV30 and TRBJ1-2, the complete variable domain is SQTIHQWPATLVQPVGSPLSLECTVEGTSNPNLYWYRQAAGRGLQLLFYSVGIGQISSEVPQNLSASRPQDRQFILSSKKLLLSDSGFYLCAWSVKGGGYTFGSGTRLTVV.

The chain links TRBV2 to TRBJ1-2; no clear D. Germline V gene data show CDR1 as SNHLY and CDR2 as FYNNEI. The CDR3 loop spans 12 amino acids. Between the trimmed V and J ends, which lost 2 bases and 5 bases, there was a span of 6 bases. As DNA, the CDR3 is TGTGCCAGCAGTGAAATGGAGTATGGCTACACCTTC. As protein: CASSEMEYGYTF.

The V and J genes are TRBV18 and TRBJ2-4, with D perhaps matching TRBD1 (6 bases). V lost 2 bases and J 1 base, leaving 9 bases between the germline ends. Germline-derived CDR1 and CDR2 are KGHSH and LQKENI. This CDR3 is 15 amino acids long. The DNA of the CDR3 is TGTGCCAGCTCACCAAAGGACAGCGCCAAAAACATTCAGTACTTC. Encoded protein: CASSPKDSAKNIQYF.

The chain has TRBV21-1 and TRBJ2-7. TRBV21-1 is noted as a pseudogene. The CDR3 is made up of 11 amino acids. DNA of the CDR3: TGTGCCAGCAGCGCTCCCTACGAGCAGTACTTC. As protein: CASSAPYEQYF.

CDR3 residues: CAWSTALGKYEQYF. CDR3 nucleotide sequence: TGTGCCTGGTCGACTGCATTGGGGAAGTACGAGCAGTACTTC. This sequence joins TRBV30 and TRBJ2-7; D ambiguous. The CDR3 runs to 14 residues. V was pared by 5 bases and J by 4 bases, with 18 bases between. Per germline, CDR1 GTSNPN and CDR2 SVGIG (reference sequence).

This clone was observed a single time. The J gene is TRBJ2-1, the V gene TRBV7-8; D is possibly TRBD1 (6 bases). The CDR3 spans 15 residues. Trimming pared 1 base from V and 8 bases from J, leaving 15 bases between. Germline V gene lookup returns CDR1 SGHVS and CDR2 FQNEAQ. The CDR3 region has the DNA TGTGCCAGCAGCTTAGTCCGACAGGTTACGCATGAGCAGTTCTTC. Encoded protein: CASSLVRQVTHEQFF.

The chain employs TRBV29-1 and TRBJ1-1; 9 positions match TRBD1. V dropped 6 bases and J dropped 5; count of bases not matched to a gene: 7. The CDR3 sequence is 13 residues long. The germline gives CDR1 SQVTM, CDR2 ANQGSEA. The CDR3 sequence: CSVGQGIATEAFF. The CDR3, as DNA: TGCAGCGTAGGACAGGGGATCGCGACTGAAGCTTTCTTT.

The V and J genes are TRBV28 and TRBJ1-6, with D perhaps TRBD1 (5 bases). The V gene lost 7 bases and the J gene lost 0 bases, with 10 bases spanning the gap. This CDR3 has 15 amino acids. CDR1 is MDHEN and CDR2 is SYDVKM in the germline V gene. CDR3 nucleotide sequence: TGTGCCAGCACCTCAGGGAGCTCCTATAATTCACCCCTCCACTTT. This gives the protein CASTSGSSYNSPLHF.

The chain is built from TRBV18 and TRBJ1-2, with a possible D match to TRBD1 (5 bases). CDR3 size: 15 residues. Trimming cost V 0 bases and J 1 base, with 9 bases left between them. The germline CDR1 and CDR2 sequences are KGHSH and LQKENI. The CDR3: CASSPPDSYNYGYTF. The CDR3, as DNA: TGTGCCAGCTCACCACCAGACAGCTATAACTATGGCTACACCTTC.

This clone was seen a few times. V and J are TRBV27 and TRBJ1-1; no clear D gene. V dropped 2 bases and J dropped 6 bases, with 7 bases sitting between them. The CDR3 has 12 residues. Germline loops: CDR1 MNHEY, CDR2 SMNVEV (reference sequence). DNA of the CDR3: TGTGCCAGCAGTTTACCCTCTTCTGAAGCTTTCTTT. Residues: CASSLPSSEAFF.

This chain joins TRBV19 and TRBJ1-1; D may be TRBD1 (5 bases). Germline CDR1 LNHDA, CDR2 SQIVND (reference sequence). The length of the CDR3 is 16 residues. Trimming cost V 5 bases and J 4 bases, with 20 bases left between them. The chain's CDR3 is CASSPIPGGSFTEAFF. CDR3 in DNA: TGTGCCAGTAGTCCAATCCCCGGGGGTTCGTTCACTGAAGCTTTCTTT.

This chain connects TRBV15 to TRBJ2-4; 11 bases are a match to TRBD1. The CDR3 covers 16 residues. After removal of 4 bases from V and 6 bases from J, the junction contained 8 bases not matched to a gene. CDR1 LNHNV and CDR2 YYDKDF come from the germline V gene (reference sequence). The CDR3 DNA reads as TGTGCCACCAGCACCCCGGACAGGGGGCAAGGAAACATTCAGTACTTC. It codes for CATSTPDRGQGNIQYF.

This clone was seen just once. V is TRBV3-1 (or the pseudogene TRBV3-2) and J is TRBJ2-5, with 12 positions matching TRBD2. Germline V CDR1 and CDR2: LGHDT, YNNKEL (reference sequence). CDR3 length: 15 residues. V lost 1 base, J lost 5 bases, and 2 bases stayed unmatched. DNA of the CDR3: TGTGCCAGCAGCCAAGGGACTAGCGGGGTTGAGACCCAGTACTTC. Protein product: CASSQGTSGVETQYF.

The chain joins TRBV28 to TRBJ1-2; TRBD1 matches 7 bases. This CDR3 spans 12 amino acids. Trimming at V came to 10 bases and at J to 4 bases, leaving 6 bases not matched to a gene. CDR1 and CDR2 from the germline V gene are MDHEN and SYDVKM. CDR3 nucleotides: TGTGCCACCTCCCGGGACAGCTATGGCTACACCTTC. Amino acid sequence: CATSRDSYGYTF.

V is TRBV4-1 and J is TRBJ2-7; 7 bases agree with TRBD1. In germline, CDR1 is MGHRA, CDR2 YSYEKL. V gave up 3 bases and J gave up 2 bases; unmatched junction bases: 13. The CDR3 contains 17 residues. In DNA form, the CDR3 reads TGCGCCAGCAGCCATCCGGGACAGTTTCCTCTAACCTACGAGCAGTACTTC. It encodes CASSHPGQFPLTYEQYF.

The CDR3 DNA reads TGTGCCAGTAGGAACCACAGGGAGAACACTGAAGCTTTCTTT. Translation: CASRNHRENTEAFF. The chain employs TRBV19 and TRBJ1-1; possible D gene TRBD1, 6 bases. The CDR3 length is 14 residues. Germline V gene sequence: CDR1 LNHDA, CDR2 SQIVND (reference sequence). The germline V and J ends were trimmed by 6 bases and 1 base, with 12 bases remaining between them.

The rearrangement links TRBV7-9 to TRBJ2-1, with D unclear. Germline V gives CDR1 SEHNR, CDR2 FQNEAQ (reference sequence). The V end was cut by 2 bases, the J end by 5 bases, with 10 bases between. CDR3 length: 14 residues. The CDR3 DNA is TGTGCCAGCAGCTTATTGGGGTGGGACAATGAGCAGTTCTTC. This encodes CASSLLGWDNEQFF.

The CDR3 nucleotides are TGTGCCAGCAGCATCGGGACTAGCGGGATCGAGCAGTACTTC. Its translation is CASSIGTSGIEQYF. The chain employs TRBV7-9 and TRBJ2-7; 13 nucleotides match TRBD2. The germline V gene has CDR1 SEHNR and CDR2 FQNEAQ (reference sequence). Trimming cost V 5 bases and J 6 bases; bases outside gene matches: 4. The CDR3 runs to 14 residues.

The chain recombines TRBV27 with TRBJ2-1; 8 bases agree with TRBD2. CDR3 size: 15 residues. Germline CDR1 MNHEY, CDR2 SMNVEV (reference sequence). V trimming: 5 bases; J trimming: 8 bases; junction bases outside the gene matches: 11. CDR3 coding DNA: TGTGCCAGCAGTGACAACCCGGGAGGGTTGGATGAGCAGTTCTTC. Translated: CASSDNPGGLDEQFF.

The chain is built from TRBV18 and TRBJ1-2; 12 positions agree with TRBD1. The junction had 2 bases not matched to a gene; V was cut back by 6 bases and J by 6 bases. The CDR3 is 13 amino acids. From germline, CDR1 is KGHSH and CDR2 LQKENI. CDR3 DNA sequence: TGTGCCAGCTCGGGACAGGGGGCAGATGGCTACACCTTC. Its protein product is CASSGQGADGYTF.

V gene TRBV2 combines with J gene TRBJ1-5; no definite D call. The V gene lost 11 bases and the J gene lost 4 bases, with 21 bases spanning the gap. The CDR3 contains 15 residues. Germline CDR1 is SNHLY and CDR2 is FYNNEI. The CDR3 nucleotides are TGTGCCTCCAGAAACGGCCTAATAATAAATCAGCCCCAGCATTTT. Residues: CASRNGLIINQPQHF.

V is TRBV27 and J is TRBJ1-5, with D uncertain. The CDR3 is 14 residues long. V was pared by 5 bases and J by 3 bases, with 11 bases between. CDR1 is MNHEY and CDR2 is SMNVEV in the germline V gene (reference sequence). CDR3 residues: CASSPDADNQPQHF. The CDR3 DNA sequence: TGTGCCAGCAGTCCGGATGCCGACAATCAGCCCCAGCATTTT.

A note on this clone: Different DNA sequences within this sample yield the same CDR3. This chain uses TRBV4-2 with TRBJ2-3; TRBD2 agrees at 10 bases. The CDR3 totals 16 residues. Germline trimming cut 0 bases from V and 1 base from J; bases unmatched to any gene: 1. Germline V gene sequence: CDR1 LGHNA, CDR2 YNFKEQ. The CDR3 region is CASSQDLAGGTDTQYF. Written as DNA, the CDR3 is TGTGCCAGCAGCCAAGATCTAGCGGGGGGCACAGATACGCAGTATTTT.

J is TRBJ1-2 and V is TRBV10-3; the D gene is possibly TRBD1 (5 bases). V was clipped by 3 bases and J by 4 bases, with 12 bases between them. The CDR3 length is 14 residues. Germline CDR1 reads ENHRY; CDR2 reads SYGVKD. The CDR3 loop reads CAISELRVRYGYTF. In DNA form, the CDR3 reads TGTGCCATCAGTGAACTCAGGGTACGCTATGGCTACACCTTC.